These T cell receptor beta chains were read from a single sample in a study of T cell repertoires in cytomegalovirus infection. For these TCRs, the target antigens are not known. One entry per CDR3 protein results from TCRdb running MiXCR on the reads. The sample lists some 120,000 distinct CDR3 sequences; around 9.1% were seen once. The source material was PBMCs, sequenced either directly or after in vitro stimulation (not recorded which). The receptor set was obtained from a human donor in good health (CMV status not recorded). Some clones in this sample may be carry-over from other donors' samples. Each CDR3 is given with its conserved first and last residue. The D gene is left open where the match is weak. Clone size, where shown, is once, few, many, or a class for clones that have expanded.

len	abundance	v_gene	d_gene	j_gene	CDR3nt	CDR3aa
14	many	TRBV7-2	TRBD1	TRBJ1-1	TGTGCCAGCAGCTCGGGACAGTACAACACTGAAGCTTTCTTT	CASSSGQYNTEAFF
14	many	TRBV11-1	NA	TRBJ2-2	TGTGCCAGCAGCTGGGTTCGGACAAGCGGGGAGCTGTTTTTT	CASSWVRTSGELFF
13	few	TRBV27	NA	TRBJ1-1	TGTGCCAGCACCGCGGCCATGAACACTGAAGCTTTCTTT	CASTAAMNTEAFF
13	NA	TRBV7-9	NA	TRBJ1-4	TGTGCCAGCAGCCAAGCCGAAGGTGAAAAACTGTTTTTT	CASSQAEGEKLFF
13	many	TRBV7-9	NA	TRBJ2-5	TGTGCCAGCAGCTCCAGGAACCAAGAGACCCAGTACTTC	CASSSRNQETQYF
14	few	TRBV5-1	NA	TRBJ2-1	TGCGCCAGCAGCTTGGCCGGGAGTGCTTCTGAGCAGTTCTTC	CASSLAGSASEQFF
14	NA	TRBV27	NA	TRBJ2-1	TGTGCCAGCAGTTTTGGGTCTATGTCTAGCGAGCAGTTCTTC	CASSFGSMSSEQFF
14	few	TRBV20-1	TRBD1	TRBJ1-3	TGCAGTGCCAGAGGGACAGGCTCTGGAAACACCATATATTTT	CSARGTGSGNTIYF
15	many	TRBV27	NA	TRBJ1-5	TGTGCCAGCAGTTGGGGACAATATAGCAATCAGCCCCAGCATTTT	CASSWGQYSNQPQHF
19	many	TRBV19	TRBD1	TRBJ1-5	TGTGCCAGTAGTGCAAGACGGGACAGGGGCTGGGTTGGCCATCAGCCCCAGCATTTT	CASSARRDRGWVGHQPQHF
14	few	TRBV28	NA	TRBJ1-1	TGTGCCAGCAGTTTCTATGACAGTTACACTGAAGCTTTCTTT	CASSFYDSYTEAFF
14	many	TRBV28	TRBD1	TRBJ1-2	TGTGCCAGCACCCAATCGGACAGGGAGGGAGGCTACACCTTC	CASTQSDREGGYTF
16	many	TRBV27	NA	TRBJ2-5	TGTGCCAGCAGCCTGAAAGACGCGGGGCGCAGGGAGACCCAGTACTTC	CASSLKDAGRRETQYF
11	few	TRBV12-3/TRBV12-4	NA	TRBJ2-1	TGTGCCAGCAGTACTGGGTTCGGGCAGTTCTTC	CASSTGFGQFF
14	few	TRBV10-3	NA	TRBJ2-7	TGTGCCATCAGTGACATCGAGGGCCACTACGAGCAGTACTTC	CAISDIEGHYEQYF
16	NA	TRBV9	TRBD2	TRBJ2-3	TGTGCCAGCAGCATAGGGACTAGCGGGATAGGGGATACGCAGTATTTT	CASSIGTSGIGDTQYF
16	many	TRBV25-1	TRBD2	TRBJ2-2	TGTGCCAGCAGTGATACAACGGGGGGTAGGACCGGGGAGCTGTTTTTT	CASSDTTGGRTGELFF
13	few	TRBV15	NA	TRBJ2-1	TGTGCCACCAGCAGAGCCCTTGGAAATGAGCAGTTCTTC	CATSRALGNEQFF
15	NA	TRBV9	TRBD2	TRBJ2-5	TGTGCCAGCAGCGGGACTAGCGGGAGGGCTGAGACCCAGTACTTC	CASSGTSGRAETQYF
15	many	TRBV6-1	TRBD2	TRBJ2-2	TGTGCCAGCAGTAGCGGGAGAGACGGTTCCGGGGAGCTGTTTTTT	CASSSGRDGSGELFF
11	many	TRBV7-2	NA	TRBJ2-1	TGTGCCAGCAGCTTACGCTATGAGCAGTTCTTC	CASSLRYEQFF
17	few	TRBV6-4	NA	TRBJ2-1	TGTGCCAGCAGTGAAGAGCTTGCGGCGGGGCGTTACAATGAGCAGTTCTTC	CASSEELAAGRYNEQFF
13	NA	TRBV7-9	NA	TRBJ1-1	TGTGCCAGCAGCTTAGCTACAGGGCCTGAAGCTTTCTTT	CASSLATGPEAFF
12	medium-sized	TRBV7-2	NA	TRBJ1-3	TGTGCCAGCGGAGGCAGTGGAAACACCATATATTTT	CASGGSGNTIYF
12	NA	TRBV28	TRBD1	TRBJ2-5	TGTGCCAGCAAGGGGGCCTGGGAGACCCAGTACTTC	CASKGAWETQYF
15	many	TRBV4-3	NA	TRBJ2-2	TGCGCCAGCAGCCAAGGATGGACTGGCACCGGGGAGCTGTTTTTT	CASSQGWTGTGELFF
16	many	TRBV7-2	TRBD1	TRBJ1-2	TGTGCCAGCAGCCCCCGTCCCGGGACAGGGAAATATGGCTACACCTTC	CASSPRPGTGKYGYTF
17	many	TRBV7-3	NA	TRBJ2-2	TGTGCCAGCAGCCTGCCATTGTTCCAGGGGGGCACCGGGGAGCTGTTTTTT	CASSLPLFQGGTGELFF
15	many	TRBV19	NA	TRBJ1-5	TGTGCCAGTAGTACGGGACTGTATAGCAATCAGCCCCAGCATTTT	CASSTGLYSNQPQHF
18	few	TRBV10-3	TRBD2	TRBJ2-5	TGTGCCATCAGTGGGACTAGCGGACTCGCAAAACTTCGAGAGACCCAGTACTTC	CAISGTSGLAKLRETQYF
16	many	TRBV28	TRBD1	TRBJ2-4	TGTGCCAGCAACTCTCTGGAAGGGGGCGCGGGAAACATTCAGTACTTC	CASNSLEGGAGNIQYF
12	NA	TRBV6-1	NA	TRBJ2-1	TGTGCCAGCAGCTGGACTTTCGGAGAGCAGTTCTTC	CASSWTFGEQFF